These 20 T cell receptor beta chains were all obtained from the same sample, sequenced in a study of control samples from healthy donors and cancer patients. Clones were read by immunoSEQ multiplex PCR, and TCRdb kept only the in-frame ones, dropping some. The sample includes about 170,000 clones, approximately 90% of them seen just once. Sequencing was done on a sample of blood. These receptors came from a man younger than 45 in good health.

The chain combines TRBV4-2 with TRBJ2-4, with D possibly matching TRBD1 (5 bases). The CDR3 loop spans 17 amino acids. V was shortened by 3 bases and J by 0 bases, with 15 bases between the two germline ends. Germline V CDR1 and CDR2: LGHNA, YNFKEQ. The CDR3 here is CASSQASTALAKNIQYF. Here the CDR3 DNA reads TGTGCCAGCAGCCAGGCTTCGACAGCTTTAGCCAAAAACATTCAGTACTTC.

The rearrangement joins TRBV7-2 to TRBJ1-2; TRBD1 might be the D (5 bases). Germline V gives CDR1 SGHTA, CDR2 FQGNSA. There are 14 residues in the CDR3. Between the trimmed V and J ends, which lost 5 bases and 6 bases, there was a span of 16 bases. CDR3 in amino acids: CASSRMGGIHGYTF. The CDR3 DNA reads as TGTGCCAGCAGCCGTATGGGGGGGATTCATGGCTACACCTTC.

The genes are TRBV5-1 and TRBJ1-1, with 7 bases aligning to TRBD1. The V gene's germline CDR1 is SGHRS and CDR2 YFSETQ. V was clipped by 5 bases and J by 0 bases; unmatched bases: 4. The CDR3 has 14 amino acids. The CDR3 coding sequence is TGCGCCAGCAGATCGACAGGGATGAACACTGAAGCTTTCTTT. Its translation: CASRSTGMNTEAFF.

This clone appeared once. The chain recombines TRBV6-2 or TRBV6-3 with TRBJ1-5; tentative D call: TRBD1 (5 bases). The CDR3 spans 16 residues. Trimming removed 1 base from V and 0 bases from J, with 10 bases in between. Germline CDR1 is MNHEY and CDR2 is SVGEGT. This chain's CDR3 is CASSYYGDSSNQPQHF. CDR3 coding DNA: TGTGCCAGCAGTTACTATGGGGACTCTAGCAATCAGCCCCAGCATTTT.

The rearrangement uses TRBV6-5 and TRBJ2-1; tentatively, D is TRBD2 (6 bases). V shed 0 bases and J shed 3 bases, with 9 bases lying between them. This CDR3 is built from 15 residues. Per the germline V gene, CDR1 is MNHEY and CDR2 is SVGAGI. The CDR3 nucleotides read TGTGCCAGCAGTTACTCGAGGGACTTCTACAATGAGCAGTTCTTC. Amino acids: CASSYSRDFYNEQFF.

V and J are TRBV24-1 and TRBJ2-3; D not certain. The germline V and J ends were trimmed by 12 bases and 5 bases, with 5 bases remaining between them. CDR3 length equals 9 residues. Germline V gene lookup returns CDR1 KGHDR and CDR2 SFDVKD. CDR3 sequence reads: CAGEDTQYF. The CDR3 nucleotides are TGTGCCGGCGAAGATACGCAGTATTTT.

V gene TRBV6-2 or TRBV6-3 combines with J gene TRBJ1-6; 7 bases line up with TRBD1. Germline CDR1 and CDR2: MNHEY and SVGEGT. V trimming: 4 bases; J trimming: 8 bases; junction bases outside the gene matches: 5. The CDR3 runs to 14 residues. The CDR3 is CASSSGTAHSPLHF. CDR3 DNA: TGTGCCAGCAGTTCCGGGACAGCCCATTCACCCCTCCACTTT.

V and J are TRBV6-8 and TRBJ1-1; TRBD1 matches at 7 bases. In germline, CDR1 is MNHGY, CDR2 SAAAGT. V lost 4 bases, J lost 1 base, and 15 bases stayed unmatched. The CDR3 is made up of 18 amino acids. The CDR3 DNA reads TGTGCCAGCAGTTCGCAACACAGGGGTTACCGAAGGAACACTGAAGCTTTCTTT. Protein sequence: CASSSQHRGYRRNTEAFF.

This clone was counted a single time. The genes are TRBV6-4 and TRBJ1-1; D might be TRBD1 (5 bases). The ends were cut back, 4 bases at V and 2 bases at J, with 8 bases in the middle. Germline CDR1 and CDR2: MRHNA and SNTAGT. CDR3 length: 13 amino acids. The CDR3 DNA sequence: TGTGCCAGCAGTGCGACAGTTAACACTGAAGCTTTCTTT. Translation gives CASSATVNTEAFF.

The chain couples TRBV7-8 to TRBJ1-5; no reliable D call. Trimming cost V 3 bases and J 1 base, with 7 bases left between them. The CDR3 extends over 14 amino acids. Germline V gene sequence: CDR1 SGHVS, CDR2 FQNEAQ. CDR3: CASSLQASNQPQHF. In DNA, the CDR3 is TGTGCCAGCAGCTTGCAGGCGAGCAATCAGCCCCAGCATTTT.

The chain uses TRBV28 and TRBJ1-6, with D possibly TRBD1 on 5 matching bases. Germline V CDR1 and CDR2: MDHEN, SYDVKM. This CDR3 comprises 12 residues. V was pared by 2 bases and J by 14 bases, with 10 bases between. The CDR3 here is CASSLPGRALHF. The CDR3 DNA sequence: TGTGCCAGCAGTTTACCAGGGAGGGCCCTCCACTTT.

This chain joins TRBV12-5 and TRBJ1-2, with a possible D match to TRBD1 (5 bases). Germline V gene data show CDR1 as LGHNT and CDR2 as FRNRAP. This CDR3 is 16 amino acids long. V gave up 0 bases and J gave up 2 bases, with 13 bases separating them. The CDR3 loop is CASGLVSFEGNYGYTF. CDR3 sequence (DNA): TGTGCTAGTGGTTTGGTATCATTTGAGGGGAACTATGGCTACACCTTC.

This clone was seen a single time. V and J are TRBV18 and TRBJ1-3; D is perhaps TRBD1 (6 bases). V was clipped by 3 bases and J by 0 bases, with 12 bases between them. Germline assignment: CDR1 KGHSH and CDR2 LQKENI. The CDR3 runs to 16 residues. The CDR3 bases are TGTGCCAGCTCACCGTATGACAGGAGCTCTGGAAACACCATATATTTT. It specifies CASSPYDRSSGNTIYF.

The chain has TRBV13 and TRBJ2-5, with D maybe TRBD1 (5 bases). CDR1 is PRHDT and CDR2 is FYEKMQ in the germline V gene (reference sequence). V was shortened by 1 base and J by 5 bases, with 14 bases between the two germline ends. This CDR3 has 15 residues. The CDR3 region is CASSLAWGAGETQYF. CDR3 DNA: TGTGCCAGCAGCTTAGCCTGGGGCGCAGGGGAGACCCAGTACTTC.

The chain joins TRBV7-6 to TRBJ2-5; the D gene is possibly TRBD2 (5 bases). In germline, CDR1 is SGHVS, CDR2 FNYEAQ. CDR3 length equals 16 residues. The V gene lost 4 bases and the J gene lost 3 bases, with 18 bases spanning the gap. The CDR3 region is CASSWRPGLGKETQYF. In DNA, the CDR3 is TGTGCCAGCAGCTGGAGGCCGGGTTTAGGCAAAGAGACCCAGTACTTC.

The chain employs TRBV19 and TRBJ2-1; D is unclear. Per the germline V gene, CDR1 is LNHDA and CDR2 is SQIVND (reference sequence). The V end was cut by 0 bases, the J end by 4 bases, with 7 bases between. The CDR3 is made up of 14 amino acids. In DNA, the CDR3 is TGTGCCAGTAGTATAGAAAAACTGTACAATGAGCAGTTCTTC. Amino acid sequence: CASSIEKLYNEQFF.

The chain carries TRBV11-3 and TRBJ1-1; perhaps TRBD1 as D (5 bases). CDR1 is SGHNT and CDR2 is YENEEA in the germline V gene. Between the trimmed V and J ends, which lost 2 bases and 3 bases, there was a span of 7 bases. CDR3 length: 13 amino acids. The CDR3 region is CASSLRDDTEAFF. The DNA for the CDR3 is TGTGCCAGCAGCTTACGGGACGACACTGAAGCTTTCTTT. Variable domain in full (rest from reference TRBV11-3 and TRBJ1-1): EAGVVQSPRYKIIEKKQPVAFWCNPISGHNTLYWYLQNLGQGPELLIRYENEEAVDDSQLPKDRFSAERLKGVDSTLKIQPAELGDSAVYLCASSLRDDTEAFFGQGTRLTVV.

The chain links TRBV5-6 to TRBJ1-5; D unresolved. CDR1 and CDR2 from the germline V gene are SGHDT and YYEEEE. The CDR3 is 15 residues long. Trimming stripped 2 bases from V and 4 bases from J, with 13 bases between. CDR3: CASSFRRSKNQPQHF. The DNA of the CDR3 is TGTGCCAGCAGCTTTAGACGGAGTAAAAATCAGCCCCAGCATTTT.

The rearrangement joins TRBV7-3 to TRBJ1-5; no clear D gene. This CDR3 is 13 amino acids long. Trimming left V 2 bases short and J 7 bases short, with 9 bases between. Germline CDR1 is SGHTA and CDR2 is FQGTGA. DNA of the CDR3: TGTGCCAGCAGCTTAGGGAGCGGGCAGCCCCAGCATTTT. Residues: CASSLGSGQPQHF.

This chain uses TRBV4-2 with TRBJ1-1; TRBD1 is a possible D gene (5 bases). Trimming stripped 4 bases from V and 1 base from J, with 10 bases between. CDR1 and CDR2 (germline): LGHNA, YNFKEQ. The CDR3 extends over 14 amino acids. The CDR3, as DNA: TGTGCCAGCAGCCTCGGACACGCGAACACTGAAGCTTTCTTT. Translation: CASSLGHANTEAFF.